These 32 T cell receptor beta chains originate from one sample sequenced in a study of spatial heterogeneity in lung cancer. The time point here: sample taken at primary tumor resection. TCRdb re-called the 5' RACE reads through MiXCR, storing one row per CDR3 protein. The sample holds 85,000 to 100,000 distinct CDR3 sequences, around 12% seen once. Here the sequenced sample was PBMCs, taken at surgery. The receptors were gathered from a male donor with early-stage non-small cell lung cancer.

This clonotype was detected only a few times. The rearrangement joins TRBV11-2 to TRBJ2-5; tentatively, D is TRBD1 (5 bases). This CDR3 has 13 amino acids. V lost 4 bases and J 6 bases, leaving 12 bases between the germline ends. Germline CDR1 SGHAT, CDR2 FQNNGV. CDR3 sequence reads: CASSSDTPQTQYF. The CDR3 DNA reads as TGTGCCAGCAGCTCGGACACCCCGCAGACCCAGTACTTC.

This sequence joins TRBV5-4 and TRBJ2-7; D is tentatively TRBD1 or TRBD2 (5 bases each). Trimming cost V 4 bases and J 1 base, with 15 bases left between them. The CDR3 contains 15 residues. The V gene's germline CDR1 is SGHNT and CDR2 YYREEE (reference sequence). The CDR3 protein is CASSTTGTPSYEQYF. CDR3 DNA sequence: TGTGCCAGCAGCACAACCGGGACGCCTTCCTACGAGCAGTACTTC.

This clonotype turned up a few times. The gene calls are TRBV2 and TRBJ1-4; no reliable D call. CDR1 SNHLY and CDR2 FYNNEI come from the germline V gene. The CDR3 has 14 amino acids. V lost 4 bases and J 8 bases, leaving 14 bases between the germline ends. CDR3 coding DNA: TGTGCCAGCAGTGTCAGGAGGGCACAGGAAAAACTGTTTTTT. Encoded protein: CASSVRRAQEKLFF.

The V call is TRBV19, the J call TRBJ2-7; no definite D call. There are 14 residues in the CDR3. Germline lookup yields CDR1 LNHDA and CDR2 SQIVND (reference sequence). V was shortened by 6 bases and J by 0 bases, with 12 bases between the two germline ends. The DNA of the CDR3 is TGTGCCAGTAGCCGGCCGTCGAGCTCCTACGAGCAGTACTTC. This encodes CASSRPSSSYEQYF.

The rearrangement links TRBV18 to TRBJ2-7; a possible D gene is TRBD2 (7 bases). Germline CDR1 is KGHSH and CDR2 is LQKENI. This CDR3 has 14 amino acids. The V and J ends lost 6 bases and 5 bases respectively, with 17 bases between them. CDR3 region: CASSQQGGVHEQYF. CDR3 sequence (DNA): TGTGCCAGCTCGCAACAGGGAGGGGTCCACGAGCAGTACTTC.

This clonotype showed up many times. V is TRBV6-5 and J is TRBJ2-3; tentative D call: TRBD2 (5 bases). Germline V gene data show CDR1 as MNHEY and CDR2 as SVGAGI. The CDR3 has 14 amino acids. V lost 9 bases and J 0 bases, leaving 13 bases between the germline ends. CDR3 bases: TGTGCCAGTAAGGGAGCGCTAAGCACAGATACGCAGTATTTT. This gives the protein CASKGALSTDTQYF.

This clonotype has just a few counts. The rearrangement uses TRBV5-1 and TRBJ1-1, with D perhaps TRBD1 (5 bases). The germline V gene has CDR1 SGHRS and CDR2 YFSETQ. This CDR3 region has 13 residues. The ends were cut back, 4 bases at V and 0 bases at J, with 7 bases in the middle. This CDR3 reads CASSMTVNTEAFF. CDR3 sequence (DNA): TGCGCCAGCAGCATGACAGTGAACACTGAAGCTTTCTTT.

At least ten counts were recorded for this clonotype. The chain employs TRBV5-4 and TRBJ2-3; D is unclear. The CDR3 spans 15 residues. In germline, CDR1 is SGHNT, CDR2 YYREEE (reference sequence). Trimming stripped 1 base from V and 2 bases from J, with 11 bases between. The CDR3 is CASSLTHRNTDTQYF. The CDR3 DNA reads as TGTGCCAGCAGCTTGACACACCGAAACACAGATACGCAGTATTTT.

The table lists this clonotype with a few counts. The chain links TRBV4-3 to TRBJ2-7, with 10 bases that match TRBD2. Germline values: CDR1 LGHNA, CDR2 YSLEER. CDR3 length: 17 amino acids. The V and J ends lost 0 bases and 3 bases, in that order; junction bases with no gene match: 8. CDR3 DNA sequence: TGCGCCAGCAGCCAAGATAAGGCGCTAGCGGGAGTCTACGAGCAGTACTTC. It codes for CASSQDKALAGVYEQYF.

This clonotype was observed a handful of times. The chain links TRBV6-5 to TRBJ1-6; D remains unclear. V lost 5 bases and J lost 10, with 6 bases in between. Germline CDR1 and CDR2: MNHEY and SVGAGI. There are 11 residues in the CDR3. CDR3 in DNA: TGTGCCAGCAGTCCCCCCTCACCCCTCCACTTT. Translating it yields CASSPPSPLHF.

As DNA, the CDR3 is TGTGCCAGCAGCTTCGGCACCGAGGAAGCTTTCTTT. Translation gives CASSFGTEEAFF. The V and J genes are TRBV7-9 and TRBJ1-1, with D unclear. V was shortened by 3 bases and J by 8 bases, with 10 bases between the two germline ends. The CDR3 runs to 12 residues. Germline CDR1 and CDR2: SEHNR and FQNEAQ (reference sequence).

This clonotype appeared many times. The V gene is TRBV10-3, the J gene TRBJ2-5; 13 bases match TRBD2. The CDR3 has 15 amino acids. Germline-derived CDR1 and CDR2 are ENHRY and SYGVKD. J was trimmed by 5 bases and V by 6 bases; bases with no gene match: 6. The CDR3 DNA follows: TGTGCCATCAGGCCGGGACTAGCGGGGTCTGAGACCCAGTACTTC. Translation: CAIRPGLAGSETQYF.

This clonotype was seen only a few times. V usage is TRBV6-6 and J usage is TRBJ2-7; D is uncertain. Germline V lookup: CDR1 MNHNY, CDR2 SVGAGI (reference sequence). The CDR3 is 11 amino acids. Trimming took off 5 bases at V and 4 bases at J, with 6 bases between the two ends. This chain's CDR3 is CASSGAYEQYF. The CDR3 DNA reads TGTGCCAGCAGTGGAGCATACGAGCAGTACTTC.

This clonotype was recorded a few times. The CDR3 loop is CASRRLAGGERYNEQFF. The CDR3 DNA sequence: TGTGCCAGCAGAAGACTAGCGGGGGGGGAGCGGTACAATGAGCAGTTCTTC. This sequence joins TRBV6-2 or TRBV6-3 and TRBJ2-1, with 14 bases lining up with TRBD2. J was trimmed by 4 bases and V by 6 bases; bases with no gene match: 8. CDR3 length: 17 amino acids. CDR1 MNHEY and CDR2 SVGEGT come from the germline V gene.

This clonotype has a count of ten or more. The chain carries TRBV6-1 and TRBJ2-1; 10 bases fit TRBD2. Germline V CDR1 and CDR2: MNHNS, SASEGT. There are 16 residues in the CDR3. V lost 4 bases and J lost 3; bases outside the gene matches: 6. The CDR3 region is CASSAQGLAFYNEQFF. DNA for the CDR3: TGTGCCAGCAGTGCCCAGGGACTAGCGTTCTACAATGAGCAGTTCTTC.

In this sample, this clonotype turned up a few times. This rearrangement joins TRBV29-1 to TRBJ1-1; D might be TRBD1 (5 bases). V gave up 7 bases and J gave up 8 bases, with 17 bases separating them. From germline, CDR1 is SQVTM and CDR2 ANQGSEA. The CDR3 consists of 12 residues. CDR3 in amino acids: CSADGAPAEAFF. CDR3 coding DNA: TGCAGCGCCGACGGGGCTCCGGCCGAAGCTTTCTTT.

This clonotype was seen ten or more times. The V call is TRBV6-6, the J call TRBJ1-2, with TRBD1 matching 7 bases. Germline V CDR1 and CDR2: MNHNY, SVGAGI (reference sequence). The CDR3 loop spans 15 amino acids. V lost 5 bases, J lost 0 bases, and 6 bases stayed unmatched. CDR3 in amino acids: CASSPPGQPNYGYTF. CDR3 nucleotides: TGTGCCAGCAGTCCTCCGGGACAGCCTAACTATGGCTACACCTTC.

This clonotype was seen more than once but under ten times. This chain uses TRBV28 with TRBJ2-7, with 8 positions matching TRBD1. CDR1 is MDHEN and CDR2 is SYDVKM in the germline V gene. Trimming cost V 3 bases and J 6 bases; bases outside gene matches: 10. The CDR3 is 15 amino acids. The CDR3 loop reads CASSFTKAGGSEQYF. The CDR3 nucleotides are TGTGCCAGCAGTTTTACTAAGGCAGGGGGCTCCGAGCAGTACTTC.

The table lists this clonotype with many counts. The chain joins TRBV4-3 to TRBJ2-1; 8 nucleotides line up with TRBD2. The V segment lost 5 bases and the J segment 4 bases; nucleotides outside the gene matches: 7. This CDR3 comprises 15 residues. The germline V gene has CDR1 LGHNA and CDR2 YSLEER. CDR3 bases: TGCGCCAGCAGCTTACATTTAGCGGGATACAATGAGCAGTTCTTC. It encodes CASSLHLAGYNEQFF.

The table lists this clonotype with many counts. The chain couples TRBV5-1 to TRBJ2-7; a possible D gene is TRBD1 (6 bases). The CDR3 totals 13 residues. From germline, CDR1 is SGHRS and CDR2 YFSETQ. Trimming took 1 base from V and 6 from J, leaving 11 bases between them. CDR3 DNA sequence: TGCGCCAGCAGCTTGAACAGGGATCGCGAGCAGTACTTC. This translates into CASSLNRDREQYF.

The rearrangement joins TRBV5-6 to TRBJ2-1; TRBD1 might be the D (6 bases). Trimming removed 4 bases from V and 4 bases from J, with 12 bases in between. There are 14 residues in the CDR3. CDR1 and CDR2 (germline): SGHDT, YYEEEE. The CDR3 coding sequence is TGTGCCAGCAGCCCGGGACACCTATACAATGAGCAGTTCTTC. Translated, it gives CASSPGHLYNEQFF.

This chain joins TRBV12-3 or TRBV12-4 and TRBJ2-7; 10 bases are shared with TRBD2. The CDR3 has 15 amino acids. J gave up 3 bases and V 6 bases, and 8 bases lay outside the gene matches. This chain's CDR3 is CASSLWTSGIYEQYF. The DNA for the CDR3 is TGTGCCAGCAGCCTCTGGACTAGCGGAATCTACGAGCAGTACTTC.

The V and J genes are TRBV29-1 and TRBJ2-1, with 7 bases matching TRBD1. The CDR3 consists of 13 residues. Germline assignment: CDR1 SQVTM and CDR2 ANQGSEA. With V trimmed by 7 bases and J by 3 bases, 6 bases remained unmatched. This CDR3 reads CSADGDSYNEQFF. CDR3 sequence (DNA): TGCAGCGCCGATGGGGACAGCTACAATGAGCAGTTCTTC.

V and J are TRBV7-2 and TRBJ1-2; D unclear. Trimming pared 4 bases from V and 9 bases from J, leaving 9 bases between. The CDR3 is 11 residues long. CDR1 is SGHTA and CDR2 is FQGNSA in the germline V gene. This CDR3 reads CASSSGFRYTF. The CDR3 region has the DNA TGTGCCAGCAGCTCCGGTTTTCGCTACACCTTC.

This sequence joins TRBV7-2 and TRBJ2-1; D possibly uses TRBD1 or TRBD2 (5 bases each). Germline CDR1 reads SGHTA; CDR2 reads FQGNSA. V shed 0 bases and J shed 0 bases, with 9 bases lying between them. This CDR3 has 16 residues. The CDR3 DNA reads TGTGCCAGCAGCTTAGCCTGGGGGAGCTCCTACAATGAGCAGTTCTTC. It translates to CASSLAWGSSYNEQFF.

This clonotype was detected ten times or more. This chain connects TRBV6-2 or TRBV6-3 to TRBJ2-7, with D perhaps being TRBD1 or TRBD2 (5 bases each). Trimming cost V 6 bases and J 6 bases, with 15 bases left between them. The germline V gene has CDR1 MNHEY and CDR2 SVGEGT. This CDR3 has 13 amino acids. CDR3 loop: CASSLRDAGEQYF. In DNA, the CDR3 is TGTGCCAGCAGCCTTCGGGACGCAGGCGAGCAGTACTTC.

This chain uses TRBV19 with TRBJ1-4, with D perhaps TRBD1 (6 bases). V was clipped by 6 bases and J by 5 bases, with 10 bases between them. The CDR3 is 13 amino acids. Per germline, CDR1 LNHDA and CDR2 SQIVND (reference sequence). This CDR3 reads CASRRDKNEKLFF. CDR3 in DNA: TGTGCCAGTAGGCGGGACAAGAATGAAAAACTGTTTTTT. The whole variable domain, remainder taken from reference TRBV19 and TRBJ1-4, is DGGITQSPKYLFRKEGQNVTLSCEQNLNHDAMYWYRQDPGQGLRLIYYSQIVNDFQKGDIAEGYSVSREKKESFPLTVTSAQKNPTAFYLCASRRDKNEKLFFGSGTQLSVL.

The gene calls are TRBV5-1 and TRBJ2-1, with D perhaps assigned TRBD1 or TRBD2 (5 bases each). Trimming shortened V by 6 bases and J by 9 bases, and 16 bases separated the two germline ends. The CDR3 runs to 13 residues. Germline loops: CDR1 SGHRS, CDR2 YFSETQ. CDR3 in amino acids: CASTLDRGGEQFF. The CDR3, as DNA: TGCGCCAGCACCCTAGACCGGGGCGGTGAGCAGTTCTTC.

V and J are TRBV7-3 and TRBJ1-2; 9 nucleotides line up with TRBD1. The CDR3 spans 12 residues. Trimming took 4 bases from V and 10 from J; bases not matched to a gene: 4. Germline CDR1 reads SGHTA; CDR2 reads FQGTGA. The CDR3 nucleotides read TGTGCCAGCAGCTCGGGACAGGGATACTACACCTTC. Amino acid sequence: CASSSGQGYYTF. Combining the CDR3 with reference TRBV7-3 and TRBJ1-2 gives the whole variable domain GAGVSQTPSNKVTEKGKYVELRCDPISGHTALYWYRQSLGQGPEFLIYFQGTGAADDSGLPNDRFFAVRPEGSVSTLKIQRTERGDSAVYLCASSSGQGYYTFGSGTRLTVV.

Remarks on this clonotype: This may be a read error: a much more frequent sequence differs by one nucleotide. The CDR3 coding sequence is TGTGCCAGCAGCTTAGCCCTCGTGGGCAATAAGCAGTTCTTC. Translated, it gives CASSLALVGNKQFF. The chain carries TRBV11-1 and TRBJ2-1, with D unresolved. CDR1 and CDR2 (germline): SGHAT, FQDESV (reference sequence). This CDR3 region has 14 residues.

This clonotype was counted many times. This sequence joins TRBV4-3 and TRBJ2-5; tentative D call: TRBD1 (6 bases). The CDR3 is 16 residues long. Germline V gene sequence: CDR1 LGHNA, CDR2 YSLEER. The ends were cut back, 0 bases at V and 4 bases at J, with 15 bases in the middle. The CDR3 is CASSQELAQGRETQYF. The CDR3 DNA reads TGCGCCAGCAGCCAAGAGCTGGCCCAGGGGCGAGAGACCCAGTACTTC.

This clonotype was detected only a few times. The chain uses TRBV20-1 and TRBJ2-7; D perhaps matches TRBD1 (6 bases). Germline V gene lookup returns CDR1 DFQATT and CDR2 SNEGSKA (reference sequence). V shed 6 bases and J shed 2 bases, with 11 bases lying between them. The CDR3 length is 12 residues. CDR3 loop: CSASDRTYEQYF. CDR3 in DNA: TGCAGTGCCTCGGACAGAACCTACGAGCAGTACTTC.